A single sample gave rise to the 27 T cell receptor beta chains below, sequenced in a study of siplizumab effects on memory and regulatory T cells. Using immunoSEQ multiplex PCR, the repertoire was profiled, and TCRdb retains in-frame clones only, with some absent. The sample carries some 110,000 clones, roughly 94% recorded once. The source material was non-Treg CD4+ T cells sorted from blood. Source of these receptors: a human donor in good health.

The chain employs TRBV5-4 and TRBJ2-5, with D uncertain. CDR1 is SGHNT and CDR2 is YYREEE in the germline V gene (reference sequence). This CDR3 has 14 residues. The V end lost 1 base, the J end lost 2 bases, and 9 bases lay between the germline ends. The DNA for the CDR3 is TGTGCCAGCAGCTTGCCTCAGCTACAAGAGACCCAGTACTTC. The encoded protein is CASSLPQLQETQYF.

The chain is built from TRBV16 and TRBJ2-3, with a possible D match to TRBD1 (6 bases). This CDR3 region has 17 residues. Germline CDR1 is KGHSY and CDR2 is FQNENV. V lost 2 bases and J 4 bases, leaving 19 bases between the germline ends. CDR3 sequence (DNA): TGTGCCAGCAGCCAAGAGATGTGGCAGGGGCAACCAGATACGCAGTATTTT. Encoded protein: CASSQEMWQGQPDTQYF. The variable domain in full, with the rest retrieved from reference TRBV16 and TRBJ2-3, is GEEVAQTPKHLVRGEGQKAKLYCAPIKGHSYVFWYQQVLKNEFKFLISFQNENVFDETGMPKERFSAKCLPNSPCSLEIQATKLEDSAVYFCASSQEMWQGQPDTQYFGPGTRLTVL.

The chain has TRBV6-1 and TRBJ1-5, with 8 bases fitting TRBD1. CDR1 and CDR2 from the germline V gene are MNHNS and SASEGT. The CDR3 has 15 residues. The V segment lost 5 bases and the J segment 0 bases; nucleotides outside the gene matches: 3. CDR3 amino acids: CASSWDRNSNQPQHF. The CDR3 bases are TGTGCCAGCAGTTGGGACAGGAATAGCAATCAGCCCCAGCATTTT.

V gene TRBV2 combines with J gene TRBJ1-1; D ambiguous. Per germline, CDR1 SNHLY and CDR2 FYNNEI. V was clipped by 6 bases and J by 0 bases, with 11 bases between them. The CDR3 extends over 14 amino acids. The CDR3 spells CASSQAGVNTEAFF. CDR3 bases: TGTGCCAGCAGCCAAGCCGGGGTGAACACTGAAGCTTTCTTT.

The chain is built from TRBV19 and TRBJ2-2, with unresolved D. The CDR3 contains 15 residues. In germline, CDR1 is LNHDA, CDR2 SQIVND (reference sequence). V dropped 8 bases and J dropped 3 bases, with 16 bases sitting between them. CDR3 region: CASVPLVYDTGELFF. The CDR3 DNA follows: TGTGCCAGTGTCCCGCTAGTTTATGACACCGGGGAGCTGTTTTTT.

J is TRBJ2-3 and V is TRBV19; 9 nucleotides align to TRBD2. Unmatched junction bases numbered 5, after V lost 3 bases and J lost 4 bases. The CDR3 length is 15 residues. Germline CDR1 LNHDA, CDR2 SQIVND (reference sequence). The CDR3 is CASSIGGRVPDTQYF. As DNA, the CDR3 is TGTGCCAGTAGTATCGGCGGGAGGGTCCCAGATACGCAGTATTTT.

The CDR3 protein is CASSLGGQGSSPLHF. CDR3 DNA sequence: TGTGCCAGCAGCTTAGGGGGACAGGGCAGTTCACCCCTCCACTTT. This chain connects TRBV7-9 to TRBJ1-6; the match to TRBD1 covers 9 bases. This CDR3 contains 15 residues. CDR1 SEHNR and CDR2 FQNEAQ come from the germline V gene (reference sequence). J gave up 9 bases and V 1 base, and 4 bases lay outside the gene matches.

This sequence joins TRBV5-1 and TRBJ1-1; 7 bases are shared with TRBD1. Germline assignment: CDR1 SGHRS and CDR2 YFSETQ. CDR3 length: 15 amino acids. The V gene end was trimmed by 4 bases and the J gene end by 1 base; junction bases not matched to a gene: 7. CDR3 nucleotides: TGCGCCAGCAGCAGCGACAGGGCGTCGAACACTGAAGCTTTCTTT. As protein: CASSSDRASNTEAFF.

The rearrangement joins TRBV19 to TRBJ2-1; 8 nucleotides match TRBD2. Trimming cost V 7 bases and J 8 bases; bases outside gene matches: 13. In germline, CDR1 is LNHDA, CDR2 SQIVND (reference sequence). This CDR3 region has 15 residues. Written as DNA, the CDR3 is TGTGCCAGTACCTCGGTTGCGGGAGGTGGAGATGAGCAGTTCTTC. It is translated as CASTSVAGGGDEQFF.

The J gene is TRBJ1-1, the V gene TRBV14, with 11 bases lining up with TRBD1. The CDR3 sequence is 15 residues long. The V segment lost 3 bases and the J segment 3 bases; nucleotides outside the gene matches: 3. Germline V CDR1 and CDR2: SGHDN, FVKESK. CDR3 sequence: CASSQRTGGYTEAFF. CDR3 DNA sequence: TGTGCCAGCAGCCAGAGGACAGGGGGCTACACTGAAGCTTTCTTT.

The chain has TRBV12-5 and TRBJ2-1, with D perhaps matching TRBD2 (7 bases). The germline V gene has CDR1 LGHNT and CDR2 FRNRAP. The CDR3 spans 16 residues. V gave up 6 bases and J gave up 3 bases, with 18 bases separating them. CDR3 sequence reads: CASGEGGGAHYNEQFF. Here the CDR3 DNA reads TGTGCTAGTGGCGAAGGTGGGGGGGCCCACTACAATGAGCAGTTCTTC.

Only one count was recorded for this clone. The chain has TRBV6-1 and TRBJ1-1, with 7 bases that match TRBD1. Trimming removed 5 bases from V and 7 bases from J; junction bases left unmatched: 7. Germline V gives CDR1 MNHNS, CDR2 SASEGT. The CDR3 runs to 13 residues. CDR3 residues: CASSPGQADEAFF. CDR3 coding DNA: TGTGCCAGCAGTCCTGGACAGGCGGATGAAGCTTTCTTT.

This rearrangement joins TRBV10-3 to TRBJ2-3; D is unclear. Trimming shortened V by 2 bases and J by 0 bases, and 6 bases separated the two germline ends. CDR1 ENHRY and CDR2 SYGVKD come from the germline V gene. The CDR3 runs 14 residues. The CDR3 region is CAISETVSTDTQYF. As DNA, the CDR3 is TGTGCCATCAGTGAGACAGTAAGCACAGATACGCAGTATTTT.

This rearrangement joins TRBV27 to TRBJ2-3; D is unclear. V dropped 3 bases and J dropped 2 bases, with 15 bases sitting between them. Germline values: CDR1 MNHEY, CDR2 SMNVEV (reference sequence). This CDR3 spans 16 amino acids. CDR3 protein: CASSFSGSPFTDTQYF. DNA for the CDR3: TGTGCCAGCAGTTTTTCAGGATCACCTTTCACAGATACGCAGTATTTT.

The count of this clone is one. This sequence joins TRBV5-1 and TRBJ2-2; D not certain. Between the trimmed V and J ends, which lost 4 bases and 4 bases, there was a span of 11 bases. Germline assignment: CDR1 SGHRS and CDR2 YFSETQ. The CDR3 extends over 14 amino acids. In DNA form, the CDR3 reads TGCGCCAGCAGCCCGGCGGCTTCCACCGGGGAGCTGTTTTTT. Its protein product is CASSPAASTGELFF.

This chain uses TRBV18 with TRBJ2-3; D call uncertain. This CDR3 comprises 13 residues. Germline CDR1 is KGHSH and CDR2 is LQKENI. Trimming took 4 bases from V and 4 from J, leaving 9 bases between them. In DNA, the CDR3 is TGTGCCAGCTCACTTTATAATCCAGATACGCAGTATTTT. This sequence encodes CASSLYNPDTQYF. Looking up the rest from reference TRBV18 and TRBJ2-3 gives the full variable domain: NAGVMQNPRHLVRRRGQEARLRCSPMKGHSHVYWYRQLPEEGLKFMVYLQKENIIDESGMPKERFSAEFPKEGPSILRIQQVVRGDSAAYFCASSLYNPDTQYFGPGTRLTVL.

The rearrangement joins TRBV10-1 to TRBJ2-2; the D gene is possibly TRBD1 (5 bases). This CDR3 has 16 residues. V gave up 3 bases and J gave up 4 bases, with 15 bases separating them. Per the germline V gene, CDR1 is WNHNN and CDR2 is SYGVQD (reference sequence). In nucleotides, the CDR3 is TGCGCCAGCAGTGAAAGGCAGGGTAGGGGCACCGGGGAGCTGTTTTTT. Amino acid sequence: CASSERQGRGTGELFF.

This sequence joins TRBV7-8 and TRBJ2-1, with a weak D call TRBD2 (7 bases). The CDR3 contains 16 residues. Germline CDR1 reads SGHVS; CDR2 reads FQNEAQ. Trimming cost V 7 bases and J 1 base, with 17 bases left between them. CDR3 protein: CASIIRGGGSYNEQFF. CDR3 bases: TGTGCCAGCATCATTCGCGGGGGCGGGTCCTACAATGAGCAGTTCTTC. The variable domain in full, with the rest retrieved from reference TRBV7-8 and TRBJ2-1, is GAGVSQSPRYKVAKRGQDVALRCDPISGHVSLFWYQQALGQGPEFLTYFQNEAQLDKSGLPSDRFFAERPEGSVSTLKIQRTQQEDSAVYLCASIIRGGGSYNEQFFGPGTRLTVL.

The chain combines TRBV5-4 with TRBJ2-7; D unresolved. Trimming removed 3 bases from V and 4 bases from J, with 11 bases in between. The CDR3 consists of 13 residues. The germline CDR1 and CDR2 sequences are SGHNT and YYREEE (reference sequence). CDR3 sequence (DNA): TGTGCCAGCAGCTCCGCTACTTATTACGAGCAGTACTTC. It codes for CASSSATYYEQYF.

The CDR3 reads CASSDQGNEQYF. The CDR3 nucleotides read TGTGCCAGCAGTGATCAAGGGAACGAGCAGTACTTC. This rearrangement joins TRBV2 to TRBJ2-7; D not certain. Deletions cut 3 bases from V and 5 bases from J, with 8 bases between. Germline loops: CDR1 SNHLY, CDR2 FYNNEI. The CDR3 is 12 residues long.

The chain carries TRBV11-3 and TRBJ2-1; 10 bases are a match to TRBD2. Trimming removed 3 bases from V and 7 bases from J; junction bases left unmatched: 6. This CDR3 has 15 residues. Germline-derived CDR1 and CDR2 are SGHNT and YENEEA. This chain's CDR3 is CASSFSGRSSNEQFF. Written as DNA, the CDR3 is TGTGCCAGCAGCTTTAGCGGGAGGTCCTCGAATGAGCAGTTCTTC. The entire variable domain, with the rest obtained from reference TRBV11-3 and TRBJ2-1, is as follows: EAGVVQSPRYKIIEKKQPVAFWCNPISGHNTLYWYLQNLGQGPELLIRYENEEAVDDSQLPKDRFSAERLKGVDSTLKIQPAELGDSAVYLCASSFSGRSSNEQFFGPGTRLTVL.

This chain's CDR3 is CASRTLGTDTQYF. CDR3 nucleotides: TGTGCCAGCAGAACGCTAGGCACAGATACGCAGTATTTT. The J gene is TRBJ2-3, the V gene TRBV6-6; no firm D call. This CDR3 region has 13 residues. The germline CDR1 and CDR2 sequences are MNHNY and SVGAGI (reference sequence). The V end lost 6 bases, the J end lost 1 base, and 8 bases lay between the germline ends.

The CDR3 nucleotides read TGTGCCAGCAGCTTGTCGGGGTTACGAGGGACAGATACGCAGTATTTT. Translating it yields CASSLSGLRGTDTQYF. The gene calls are TRBV7-3 and TRBJ2-3; D is perhaps TRBD2 (5 bases). CDR1 and CDR2 from the germline V gene are SGHTA and FQGTGA. Trimming shortened V by 3 bases and J by 3 bases, and 16 bases separated the two germline ends. The CDR3 is 16 amino acids.

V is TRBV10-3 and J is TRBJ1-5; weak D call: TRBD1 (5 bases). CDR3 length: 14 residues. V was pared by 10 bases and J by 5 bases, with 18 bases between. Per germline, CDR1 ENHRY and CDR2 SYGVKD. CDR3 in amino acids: CATQGRTSDQPQHF. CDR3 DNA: TGTGCCACTCAGGGTCGGACGTCTGATCAGCCCCAGCATTTT.

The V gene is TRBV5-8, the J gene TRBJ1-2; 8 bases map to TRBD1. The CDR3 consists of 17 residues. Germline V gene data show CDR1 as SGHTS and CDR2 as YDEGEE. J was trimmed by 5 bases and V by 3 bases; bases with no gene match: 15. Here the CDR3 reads CASSSFRAGGARYGYTF. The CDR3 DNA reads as TGTGCCAGCAGCTCCTTTCGGGCAGGGGGCGCGCGGTATGGCTACACCTTC.

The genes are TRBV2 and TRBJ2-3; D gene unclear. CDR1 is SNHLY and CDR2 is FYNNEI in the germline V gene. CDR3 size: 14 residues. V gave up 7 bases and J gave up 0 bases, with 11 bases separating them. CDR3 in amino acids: CASKTGSSTDTQYF. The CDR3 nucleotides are TGTGCCAGCAAGACTGGATCTAGCACAGATACGCAGTATTTT.

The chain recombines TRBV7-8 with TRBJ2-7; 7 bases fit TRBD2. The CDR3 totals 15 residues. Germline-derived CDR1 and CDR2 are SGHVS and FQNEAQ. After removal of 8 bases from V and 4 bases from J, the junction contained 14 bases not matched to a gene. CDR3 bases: TGTGCCAGCCGTACTTTGGCGGGAGTTACTTACGAGCAGTACTTC. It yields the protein CASRTLAGVTYEQYF.